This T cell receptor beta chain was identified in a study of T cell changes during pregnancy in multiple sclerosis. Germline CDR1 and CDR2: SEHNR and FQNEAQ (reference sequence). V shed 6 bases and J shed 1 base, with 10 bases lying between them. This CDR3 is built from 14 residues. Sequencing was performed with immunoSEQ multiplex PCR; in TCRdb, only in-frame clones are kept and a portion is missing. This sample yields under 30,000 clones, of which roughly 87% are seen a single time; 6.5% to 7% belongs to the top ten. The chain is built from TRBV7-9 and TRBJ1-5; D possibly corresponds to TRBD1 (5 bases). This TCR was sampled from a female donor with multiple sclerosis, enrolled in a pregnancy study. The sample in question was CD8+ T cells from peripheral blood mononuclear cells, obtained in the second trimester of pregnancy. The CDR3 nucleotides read TGTGCCAGCAGGGGTGGGGGGAGCAATCAGCCCCAGCATTTT. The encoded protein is CASRGGGSNQPQHF.